A single T cell receptor beta chain is shown here with its context. These data come from a study of cytomegalovirus exposure and HLA in healthy donors. Produced via immunoSEQ multiplex PCR; TCRdb's table is partial and in-frame only. Among 300,000 to 350,000 clones listed, roughly 88% were seen once. The V end lost 5 bases, the J end lost 0 bases, and 13 bases lay between the germline ends. Germline V lookup: CDR1 MNHEY, CDR2 SMNVEV (reference sequence). The CDR3 sequence is 15 residues long. The sequence derives from a man younger than 45 in good health and CMV-seronegative. The gene calls are TRBV27 and TRBJ1-2; D is undetermined. Sequencing used PBMCs. This chain's CDR3 is CASSSYRGSNYGYTF. For the CDR3, the DNA is TGTGCCAGCAGTAGTTACCGGGGTTCTAACTATGGCTACACCTTC.